Sequencing of this T cell receptor beta chain was carried out in a study of patients and donors after allogeneic stem cell transplantation. TCRdb used MiXCR to reprocess the RT-PCR reads, holding one entry per CDR3 protein. Of 400,000 to 450,000 distinct CDR3 sequences listed, 16% are singletons. The germline gives CDR1 LGHDT, CDR2 YNNKEL (reference sequence). V shed 4 bases, J shed 6 bases, and the junction held 4 bases outside the gene matches. The CDR3 runs 15 residues. The clonotype originates from a human donor who was either an allogeneic HSCT recipient or a stem cell or donor lymphocyte infusion donor (not recorded which). It is not recorded whose cells these are; they may come from a transplant donor. Sequenced material: blood, either unsorted or a sorted T cell fraction (not recorded which). The chain recombines TRBV3-1 with TRBJ2-1; 12 positions match TRBD1. Written as DNA, the CDR3 is TGTGCCAGCAGCCTGGGACAGGGGGCCGGCAATGAGCAGTTCTTC. Its protein product is CASSLGQGAGNEQFF.